The sequence of this TCR beta chain was determined in a study of T cell repertoires in cytomegalovirus infection. Study context: Public TCR beta signature analysis indicated the presence of both CMV infection and matching HLA type.

One entry per CDR3 protein, called by TCRdb with MiXCR from the reads. The table lists some 400,000 distinct CDR3 sequences, less than 20% of them singletons, with 8.7% in the top ten. This clonotype has at least ten counts. Its antigen is not identified. CDR1 is SGHVS and CDR2 is FQNEAQ in the germline V gene. The CDR3 loop spans 18 amino acids. The V and J ends lost 4 bases and 3 bases, in that order; junction bases with no gene match: 16. Study conclusions and caveats: Identification of carriers of CMV plus the relevant HLA was performed using cumulative public TCR beta family frequency.

The TCR comes from a human donor in good health (CMV status not recorded). Some clones in this sample may be carry-over from other donors' samples. The rearrangement links TRBV7-8 to TRBJ2-5; 8 positions agree with TRBD2. The specimen was PBMCs. CDR3 coding DNA: TGTGCCAGCAGCTCAACCCCCGAACCGGGACTAGGGAAAGAGACCCAGTACTTC. Amino acids: CASSSTPEPGLGKETQYF.